What follows are 29 T cell receptor beta chains derived from one specimen sequenced in a study of identical twins. In TCRdb, the 5' RACE reads were re-called with MiXCR into one record per CDR3 protein. The sample holds just under 650,000 distinct CDR3 sequences; roughly 6.6% are singletons and the top ten take 1.6%. These sequences were also reported in another study, on yellow fever vaccine responses in identical twins.

Material: PBMCs. Receptors originate from a woman under 30 in good health.

This clonotype has just a few counts. This rearrangement joins TRBV6-5 to TRBJ2-1, with TRBD2 matching 9 bases. Per germline, CDR1 MNHEY and CDR2 SVGAGI. This CDR3 is built from 17 residues. V was pared by 0 bases and J by 3 bases, with 6 bases of the junction left unmatched. In nucleotides, the CDR3 is TGTGCCAGCAGTTACTCGATTAGCGGGAGCCTCTACAATGAGCAGTTCTTC. Its translation: CASSYSISGSLYNEQFF.

This clonotype was counted many times. The chain joins TRBV25-1 to TRBJ1-3, with D possibly being TRBD1 (6 bases). Trimming stripped 1 base from V and 4 bases from J, with 11 bases between. The germline gives CDR1 MGHDK, CDR2 SYGVNS. The CDR3 loop spans 15 amino acids. The CDR3 loop is CASSESVRGGNTIYF. The DNA for the CDR3 is TGTGCCAGCAGTGAATCCGTCAGGGGAGGAAACACCATATATTTT.

This clonotype was seen more than once but under ten times. The chain employs TRBV7-9 and TRBJ1-2; unclear D gene. Looked up from germline, CDR1 is SEHNR and CDR2 is FQNEAQ (reference sequence). V lost 2 bases and J 0 bases, leaving 7 bases between the germline ends. The CDR3 is 14 residues long. The CDR3 DNA reads TGTGCCAGCAGCTTAAGGAGTACTAACTATGGCTACACCTTC. Translation gives CASSLRSTNYGYTF.

V usage is TRBV4-2 and J usage is TRBJ2-1, with 12 bases lining up with TRBD2. Per the germline V gene, CDR1 is LGHNA and CDR2 is YNFKEQ. Trimming removed 4 bases from V and 7 bases from J; junction bases left unmatched: 14. CDR3 size: 18 residues. Here the CDR3 DNA reads TGTGCCAGCAGCCTCCGGGGAGGACTAGCGGGAAGGGATAATGAGCAGTTCTTC. This codes for CASSLRGGLAGRDNEQFF.

This rearrangement joins TRBV24-1 to TRBJ2-1, with unresolved D. The germline V gene has CDR1 KGHDR and CDR2 SFDVKD. The CDR3 length is 15 residues. Between the trimmed V and J ends, which lost 6 bases and 12 bases, there was a span of 23 bases. CDR3 region: CATSKGSDLNGRQFF. CDR3 nucleotides: TGTGCCACCAGTAAAGGTTCGGACCTCAATGGACGGCAGTTCTTC.

A few counts support this clonotype. V usage is TRBV7-6 and J usage is TRBJ2-1; D perhaps matches TRBD1 (6 bases). The CDR3 has 13 residues. In germline, CDR1 is SGHVS, CDR2 FNYEAQ. Trimming pared 2 bases from V and 9 bases from J, leaving 11 bases between. The CDR3: CASSLILGGEQFF. DNA for the CDR3: TGTGCCAGCAGCTTAATCTTAGGGGGTGAGCAGTTCTTC.

V usage is TRBV20-1 and J usage is TRBJ2-7, with 8 bases fitting TRBD1. This CDR3 contains 13 residues. J lost 4 bases, V lost 3 bases, and 5 bases had no gene match. Germline V gene data show CDR1 as DFQATT and CDR2 as SNEGSKA (reference sequence). CDR3 loop: CSARDRVVYEQYV. Here the CDR3 DNA reads TGCAGTGCTAGGGACAGGGTTGTATACGAGCAGTACGTC.

The table lists this clonotype with many counts. This chain connects TRBV4-1 to TRBJ2-7; D is unresolved. From germline, CDR1 is MGHRA and CDR2 YSYEKL. V was pared by 0 bases and J by 0 bases, with 9 bases between. The CDR3 has 15 amino acids. Here the CDR3 DNA reads TGCGCCAGCAGCCAAGATTACAGACCCTCCTACGAGCAGTACTTC. Protein sequence: CASSQDYRPSYEQYF.

This clonotype was seen many times. The chain has TRBV12-3 or TRBV12-4 and TRBJ1-1; D not resolved. The germline V and J ends were trimmed by 1 base and 9 bases, with 9 bases remaining between them. This CDR3 comprises 12 residues. CDR3 in amino acids: CASSLGAPKAFF. The CDR3 DNA follows: TGTGCCAGCAGTTTAGGGGCACCTAAAGCTTTCTTT.

CDR3 sequence: CASSYTSGKSNNEQFF. The CDR3 nucleotides read TGCGCCAGCAGCTACACTAGCGGGAAGTCGAACAATGAGCAGTTCTTC. The gene calls are TRBV4-1 and TRBJ2-1; 10 nucleotides align to TRBD2. Germline assignment: CDR1 MGHRA and CDR2 YSYEKL. The CDR3 loop spans 16 amino acids. J gave up 5 bases and V 5 bases, and 9 bases lay outside the gene matches.

This clonotype was observed a few times. The chain couples TRBV11-2 to TRBJ2-5; 8 bases align to TRBD2. This CDR3 has 18 residues. Losses at the gene ends were 3 bases for V and 0 bases for J; bases not matched to a gene: 12. The V gene's germline CDR1 is SGHAT and CDR2 FQNNGV. This CDR3 is CASSFKRSSAGDQETQYF. Here the CDR3 DNA reads TGTGCCAGCAGCTTCAAACGGTCGTCAGCGGGGGACCAAGAGACCCAGTACTTC.

This clonotype was seen many times. J is TRBJ2-7 and V is TRBV3-1; no clear D. This CDR3 region has 12 residues. Trimming took 0 bases from V and 5 from J, leaving 5 bases between them. Germline values: CDR1 LGHDT, CDR2 YNNKEL (reference sequence). CDR3 in DNA: TGTGCCAGCAGCCAAGAAGGGCACGAGCAGTACTTC. It encodes CASSQEGHEQYF.

This clonotype was counted a few times. The CDR3 loop is CASSPLRGRIPSYNEQFF. As DNA, the CDR3 is TGTGCCAGCAGCCCGCTCAGGGGGCGAATTCCCTCCTACAATGAGCAGTTCTTC. The V and J genes are TRBV5-6 and TRBJ2-1; 8 nucleotides line up with TRBD1. From germline, CDR1 is SGHDT and CDR2 YYEEEE. The CDR3 extends over 18 amino acids. J lost 0 bases, V lost 4 bases, and 12 bases had no gene match.

Only a few counts were recorded for this clonotype. The rearrangement links TRBV4-1 to TRBJ2-3; 10 bases are a match to TRBD2. Germline CDR1 MGHRA, CDR2 YSYEKL. This CDR3 spans 16 amino acids. The ends lost 4 bases at V and 4 bases at J; junction bases unmatched: 8. The CDR3 nucleotides read TGCGCCAGCAGCCCAATTAGCGGGGGGAAGCCAGATACGCAGTATTTT. Encoded protein: CASSPISGGKPDTQYF.

This clonotype was seen at least ten times. The genes are TRBV27 and TRBJ2-7; 8 nucleotides agree with TRBD1. Losses at the gene ends were 6 bases for V and 2 bases for J; bases not matched to a gene: 3. Germline-derived CDR1 and CDR2 are MNHEY and SMNVEV (reference sequence). The CDR3 sequence is 13 residues long. DNA of the CDR3: TGTGCCAGCAGACAGACAGGGGCCTACGAGCAGTACGTC. Translated: CASRQTGAYEQYV.

This clonotype was found a few times. V is TRBV10-3 and J is TRBJ1-2, with D possibly being TRBD1 (5 bases). Trimming left V 2 bases short and J 2 bases short, with 12 bases between. The V gene's germline CDR1 is ENHRY and CDR2 SYGVKD. The CDR3 is made up of 15 amino acids. This CDR3 is CAISEPQTENYGYTF. The CDR3, as DNA: TGTGCCATCAGTGAGCCGCAGACAGAGAACTATGGCTACACCTTC.

This clonotype has more than one count but fewer than ten. The V and J genes are TRBV29-1 and TRBJ2-5; D may be TRBD1 or TRBD2 (6 bases each). Trimming removed 6 bases at V and 1 base at J, with 18 bases between. Germline V CDR1 and CDR2: SQVTM, ANQGSEA. This CDR3 is 15 amino acids long. CDR3 sequence (DNA): TGCAGCGTGGTAGCGGAGGGGGATCTCCAAGAGACCCAGTACTTC. It codes for CSVVAEGDLQETQYF.

The chain couples TRBV27 to TRBJ2-7; no definite D call. The V end lost 2 bases, the J end lost 3 bases, and 14 bases lay between the germline ends. Germline CDR1 MNHEY, CDR2 SMNVEV (reference sequence). The CDR3 is 15 residues long. In DNA, the CDR3 is TGTGCCAGCAGTTTAAAGGAACCACCCCACTACGAGCAGTACTTC. It yields the protein CASSLKEPPHYEQYF.

This clonotype was counted many times. The J gene is TRBJ1-2, the V gene TRBV12-3 or TRBV12-4, with 7 bases fitting TRBD1. The CDR3 loop spans 12 amino acids. The ends lost 5 bases at V and 4 bases at J; junction bases unmatched: 1. As DNA, the CDR3 is TGTGCCAGCAGTGGGGACAGCTATGGCTACACCTTC. Its protein product is CASSGDSYGYTF.

In DNA form, the CDR3 reads TGTGCCAGCAGCTCCCCACAGGGAGTAAATGAAAAACTGTTTTTT. The encoded protein is CASSSPQGVNEKLFF. The chain employs TRBV7-9 and TRBJ1-4, with D maybe TRBD1 (6 bases). V lost 4 bases to trimming and J lost 5 bases, with 14 bases between them. This CDR3 comprises 15 residues. Germline V gene sequence: CDR1 SEHNR, CDR2 FQNEAQ (reference sequence).

The sample holds many counts of this clonotype. The V and J genes are TRBV11-2 and TRBJ2-1, with 8 bases identical to TRBD1. After removal of 2 bases from V and 8 bases from J, the junction contained 8 bases not matched to a gene. This CDR3 region has 15 residues. The germline gives CDR1 SGHAT, CDR2 FQNNGV. CDR3 amino acids: CASSLLGQGSHEQFF. DNA of the CDR3: TGTGCCAGCAGCTTATTAGGACAGGGATCTCATGAGCAGTTCTTC.

This clonotype occurred many times. The CDR3 spells CSASTGSTLYGYTF. As DNA, the CDR3 is TGCAGTGCTAGTACGGGCAGCACTCTCTATGGCTACACCTTC. The chain is built from TRBV20-1 and TRBJ1-2; D remains unclear. The CDR3 is 14 amino acids. Per the germline V gene, CDR1 is DFQATT and CDR2 is SNEGSKA (reference sequence). The V end was cut by 3 bases, the J end by 4 bases, with 15 bases between.

This clonotype has ten or more counts. This rearrangement joins TRBV7-9 to TRBJ2-3; D call uncertain. Trimming pared 4 bases from V and 0 bases from J, leaving 11 bases between. Germline CDR1 is SEHNR and CDR2 is FQNEAQ (reference sequence). The CDR3 consists of 15 residues. The CDR3 spells CASSSVPSSTDTQYF. In DNA, the CDR3 is TGTGCCAGCAGCTCCGTCCCCAGTAGCACAGATACGCAGTATTTT.

The chain combines TRBV27 with TRBJ2-1, with D possibly being TRBD2 (5 bases). Germline CDR1 MNHEY, CDR2 SMNVEV (reference sequence). Trimming removed 2 bases from V and 7 bases from J, with 18 bases in between. The CDR3 covers 16 residues. The CDR3 sequence: CASSLMAWGDYNEQFF. CDR3 DNA sequence: TGTGCCAGCAGTTTAATGGCGTGGGGAGACTATAATGAGCAGTTCTTC.

This clonotype was observed many times. This chain uses TRBV5-1 with TRBJ2-1; a possible D gene is TRBD2 (7 bases). The CDR3 covers 17 residues. With 4 bases removed from V and 4 bases from J, the gap between germline ends came to 21 bases. Looked up from germline, CDR1 is SGHRS and CDR2 is YFSETQ. The CDR3 bases are TGCGCCAGCAGCAACCCCGGGACACCGGGGGGATACAATGAGCAGTTCTTC. Its protein product is CASSNPGTPGGYNEQFF.

This clonotype showed up many times. The V gene is TRBV4-1, the J gene TRBJ2-5; tentatively, D is TRBD2 (6 bases). Germline CDR1 and CDR2: MGHRA and YSYEKL. Trimming pared 3 bases from V and 1 base from J, leaving 15 bases between. The CDR3 extends over 16 amino acids. The CDR3 DNA is TGCGCCAGCAGCCAGGCTCCGGGACTTACCCAAGAGACCCAGTACTTC. This translates into CASSQAPGLTQETQYF.

The genes are TRBV11-2 and TRBJ2-2; the match to TRBD2 covers 8 bases. J gave up 0 bases and V 11 bases, and 17 bases lay outside the gene matches. The length of the CDR3 is 18 residues. Per germline, CDR1 SGHAT and CDR2 FQNNGV. CDR3 residues: CALCPWASGGPNTGELFF. The CDR3 bases are TGTGCCCTCTGCCCGTGGGCCAGCGGGGGCCCGAACACCGGGGAGCTGTTTTTT. The full variable domain, in which reference TRBV11-2 and TRBJ2-2 provide the parts outside the CDR3, is EAGVAQSPRYKIIEKRQSVAFWCNPISGHATLYWYQQILGQGPKLLIQFQNNGVVDDSQLPKDRFSAERLKGVDSTLKIQPAKLEDSAVYLCALCPWASGGPNTGELFFGEGSRLTVL.

The chain carries TRBV7-9 and TRBJ2-2; TRBD1 or TRBD2 may be the D gene (6 bases each). This CDR3 comprises 14 residues. CDR1 and CDR2 from the germline V gene are SEHNR and FQNEAQ (reference sequence). V was clipped by 6 bases and J by 4 bases, with 12 bases between them. CDR3 region: CASSIGGSTGELFF. CDR3 nucleotide sequence: TGTGCCAGCAGTATAGGGGGGAGCACCGGGGAGCTGTTTTTT.

This chain uses TRBV6-4 with TRBJ1-2; the D is unclear. The CDR3 consists of 13 residues. CDR1 MRHNA and CDR2 SNTAGT come from the germline V gene. V lost 0 bases and J lost 5, with 7 bases in between. DNA for the CDR3: TGTGCCAGCAGTGACTCCAGAGGGTATGGCTACACCTTC. The encoded protein is CASSDSRGYGYTF.